The 26 T cell receptor beta chains reported below all come from one sample, sequenced in a study of vaccination effects on CD4 cells after COVID-19. Antigen-specific CD4+ T cells expanded by the ViraFEST assay with viral peptide pools were then sequenced. When around 10 days of culture had elapsed, CD4+ T cells were isolated. Every participant took two doses of the BNT162b2 or mRNA-1273 vaccine. Sequencing was performed with immunoSEQ multiplex PCR; in TCRdb, only in-frame clones are kept and a portion is missing. The table records 30,000 or so clones, approximately 71% of them present only once. Which antigens these TCRs recognize remains unknown. The material sequenced was CD4+ T cells from PBMCs cultured with HCoV-NL63 spike peptides, taken after COVID-19 vaccination. These receptors were taken from a human donor who received a COVID-19 vaccine.

The CDR3 DNA reads as TGCGCCAGCAGTGCATCCTCTTGGGAGACCCAGTACTTC. This sequence encodes CASSASSWETQYF. The chain is built from TRBV10-2 and TRBJ2-5; D gene uncertain. The CDR3 has 13 amino acids. Per the germline V gene, CDR1 is WSHSY and CDR2 is SAAADI. V lost 4 bases and J lost 5, with 11 bases in between.

In its sample, this clone was seen a few times. The chain combines TRBV3-1 (or the pseudogene TRBV3-2) with TRBJ2-5; no definite D call. Trimming took 1 base from V and 5 from J, leaving 8 bases between them. The CDR3 is made up of 13 amino acids. Germline V gene lookup returns CDR1 LGHDT and CDR2 YNNKEL (reference sequence). The CDR3 spells CASSQASRETQYF. In nucleotides, the CDR3 is TGTGCCAGCAGCCAAGCTTCGCGGGAGACCCAGTACTTC.

The V call is TRBV27, the J call TRBJ2-1; TRBD2 matches 8 bases. The trim removed 5 bases at V and 9 bases at J, leaving 27 bases unmatched. Germline lookup yields CDR1 MNHEY and CDR2 SMNVEV (reference sequence). This CDR3 contains 20 residues. The CDR3 bases are TGTGCCAGCAGTCCCCGCCCCCCAGCGGGAGAGCGTCTCAGCAGGGGTGAGCAGTTCTTC. Translation: CASSPRPPAGERLSRGEQFF.

The rearrangement joins TRBV6-1 to TRBJ2-6; D unclear. Per the germline V gene, CDR1 is MNHNS and CDR2 is SASEGT. The CDR3 loop spans 14 amino acids. With 2 bases removed from V and 4 bases from J, the gap between germline ends came to 6 bases. CDR3: CASSEISGANVLTF. CDR3 in DNA: TGTGCCAGCAGTGAAATTTCGGGGGCCAACGTCCTGACTTTC.

This rearrangement joins TRBV9 to TRBJ2-1; 13 bases are shared with TRBD2. CDR3 length equals 15 residues. Germline CDR1 reads SGDLS; CDR2 reads YYNGEE. The J segment lost 10 bases and the V segment lost 0 bases, leaving 4 bases of the junction unmatched. The CDR3 protein is CASSVGLAGGEEQFF. The DNA for the CDR3 is TGTGCCAGCAGCGTAGGACTAGCGGGAGGTGAAGAGCAGTTCTTC. Using reference TRBV9 and TRBJ2-1 for the parts outside the CDR3, the full variable domain is DSGVTQTPKHLITATGQRVTLRCSPRSGDLSVYWYQQSLDQGLQFLIQYYNGEERAKGNILERFSAQQFPDLHSELNLSSLELGDSALYFCASSVGLAGGEEQFFGPGTRLTVL.

This clone was seen a handful of times. The gene calls are TRBV11-2 and TRBJ1-1, with D unresolved. The germline V and J ends were trimmed by 0 bases and 0 bases, with 11 bases remaining between them. Germline V gives CDR1 SGHAT, CDR2 FQNNGV. The CDR3 totals 16 residues. CDR3 nucleotides: TGTGCCAGCAGCTTAGATGGCAGATTGGTGAACACTGAAGCTTTCTTT. It specifies CASSLDGRLVNTEAFF.

V usage is TRBV19 and J usage is TRBJ2-3; 10 nucleotides agree with TRBD1. The junction had 7 bases not matched to a gene; V was cut back by 6 bases and J by 1 base. The CDR3 length is 16 residues. In germline, CDR1 is LNHDA, CDR2 SQIVND (reference sequence). CDR3 loop: CASRKTGGLGTDTQYF. The CDR3 nucleotides are TGTGCCAGTAGGAAGACAGGGGGCTTGGGCACAGATACGCAGTATTTT.

The chain recombines TRBV3-1 (or the pseudogene TRBV3-2) with TRBJ1-6; tentative D call: TRBD1 (5 bases). Trimming pared 3 bases from V and 9 bases from J, leaving 6 bases between. This CDR3 is built from 12 residues. The germline V gene encodes CDR1 LGHDT and CDR2 YNNKEL (reference sequence). CDR3 protein: CASSQRGSPLHF. As DNA, the CDR3 is TGTGCCAGCAGCCAGAGGGGTTCACCCCTCCACTTT.

CDR3 protein: CASSLLAGGYNEQFF. CDR3 bases: TGTGCCAGCAGTTTGCTAGCGGGGGGTTACAATGAGCAGTTCTTC. The chain carries TRBV6-5 and TRBJ2-1; 11 positions match TRBD2. Germline CDR1 reads MNHEY; CDR2 reads SVGAGI. The length of the CDR3 is 15 residues. J gave up 4 bases and V 4 bases, and 3 bases lay outside the gene matches.

The chain combines TRBV19 with TRBJ1-3, with a tentative D call TRBD1 (6 bases). V shed 4 bases and J shed 0 bases, with 7 bases lying between them. Looked up from germline, CDR1 is LNHDA and CDR2 is SQIVND (reference sequence). The CDR3 loop spans 14 amino acids. CDR3 in amino acids: CASSTDSSGNTIYF. The CDR3 DNA follows: TGTGCCAGTAGTACGGACAGCTCTGGAAACACCATATATTTT.

The chain is built from TRBV6-2 or TRBV6-3 and TRBJ2-5; 7 nucleotides line up with TRBD2. J was trimmed by 4 bases and V by 0 bases; bases with no gene match: 5. Looked up from germline, CDR1 is MNHEY and CDR2 is SVGEGT. The CDR3 is 15 amino acids. The CDR3 is CASSYSRLARETQYF. CDR3 DNA: TGTGCCAGCAGTTACTCTCGACTAGCCCGAGAGACCCAGTACTTC.

The genes are TRBV10-3 and TRBJ2-2; 9 nucleotides agree with TRBD2. There are 16 residues in the CDR3. CDR1 is ENHRY and CDR2 is SYGVKD in the germline V gene. V shed 7 bases, J shed 1 base, and the junction held 7 bases outside the gene matches. The CDR3 loop reads CAINPGTSLNTGELFF. CDR3 sequence (DNA): TGTGCCATCAACCCCGGGACTAGCCTGAACACCGGGGAGCTGTTTTTT.

Only a few counts were recorded for this clone. The CDR3 sequence: CASTDRGRTGELFF. The DNA of the CDR3 is TGTGCCAGCACCGACAGGGGGCGAACCGGGGAGCTGTTTTTT. The chain has TRBV3-1 (or the pseudogene TRBV3-2) and TRBJ2-2; the match to TRBD1 covers 10 bases. CDR1 and CDR2 (germline): LGHDT, YNNKEL (reference sequence). Unmatched junction bases numbered 4, after V lost 7 bases and J lost 5 bases. This CDR3 spans 14 amino acids.

The chain is built from TRBV20-1 and TRBJ2-1, with D perhaps TRBD2 (5 bases). Germline assignment: CDR1 DFQATT and CDR2 SNEGSKA (reference sequence). V was shortened by 3 bases and J by 5 bases, with 14 bases between the two germline ends. The CDR3 contains 14 residues. The CDR3 spells CSASETSGHNEQFF. Written as DNA, the CDR3 is TGCAGTGCTAGTGAGACGAGCGGACACAATGAGCAGTTCTTC.

The chain has TRBV11-3 and TRBJ2-2; a possible D gene is TRBD1 (5 bases). The CDR3 is 16 residues long. With 1 base removed from V and 2 bases from J, the gap between germline ends came to 11 bases. CDR1 and CDR2 from the germline V gene are SGHNT and YENEEA. The CDR3 nucleotides are TGTGCCAGCAGCTTAGTGTCAGGGTCCAACACCGGGGAGCTGTTTTTT. It encodes CASSLVSGSNTGELFF.

This clone was counted once. The CDR3 loop reads CASSSRGLMNTEAFF. For the CDR3, the DNA is TGTGCCAGCAGCTCAAGAGGGTTGATGAACACTGAAGCTTTCTTT. The V call is TRBV3-1 (or the pseudogene TRBV3-2), the J call TRBJ1-1; the D is unclear. From germline, CDR1 is LGHDT and CDR2 YNNKEL (reference sequence). This CDR3 is 15 amino acids long. The germline V and J ends were trimmed by 5 bases and 0 bases, with 13 bases remaining between them.

The genes are TRBV29-1 and TRBJ2-6, with 8 bases that match TRBD1. The CDR3 spans 12 residues. Germline CDR1 and CDR2: SQVTM and ANQGSEA. With V trimmed by 0 bases and J by 14 bases, 3 bases remained unmatched. The CDR3 reads CSVEDTGGILTF. The CDR3 DNA follows: TGCAGCGTTGAAGATACAGGGGGTATCCTGACTTTC.

This rearrangement joins TRBV6-1 to TRBJ2-3; D call uncertain. Trimming cost V 1 base and J 7 bases, with 6 bases left between them. Germline loops: CDR1 MNHNS, CDR2 SASEGT. The CDR3 loop spans 12 amino acids. CDR3: CASSEDFHTQYF. The CDR3 DNA reads as TGTGCCAGCAGTGAAGACTTTCATACGCAGTATTTT.

This clone has more than one count but fewer than ten. This rearrangement joins TRBV29-1 to TRBJ1-1; D gene uncertain. The CDR3 is 11 amino acids. Trimming shortened V by 5 bases and J by 0 bases, and 4 bases separated the two germline ends. The germline V gene encodes CDR1 SQVTM and CDR2 ANQGSEA. CDR3 coding DNA: TGCAGCGTTTTGCTGAACACTGAAGCTTTCTTT. Translated, it gives CSVLLNTEAFF.

The V gene is TRBV10-3, the J gene TRBJ2-2, with D uncertain. Germline lookup yields CDR1 ENHRY and CDR2 SYGVKD. There are 13 residues in the CDR3. With 4 bases removed from V and 1 base from J, the gap between germline ends came to 4 bases. The chain's CDR3 is CAISALNTGELFF. The CDR3 nucleotides read TGTGCCATCAGTGCATTGAACACCGGGGAGCTGTTTTTT.

This chain uses TRBV19 with TRBJ2-5; TRBD2 might be the D (6 bases). Per the germline V gene, CDR1 is LNHDA and CDR2 is SQIVND (reference sequence). V shed 5 bases and J shed 5 bases, with 15 bases lying between them. The CDR3 sequence is 14 residues long. The CDR3 is CASSATRRGETQYF. Written as DNA, the CDR3 is TGTGCCAGTAGTGCGACACGACGGGGGGAGACCCAGTACTTC.

The V call is TRBV5-4, the J call TRBJ1-2; the match to TRBD1 covers 10 bases. J gave up 4 bases and V 4 bases, and 4 bases lay outside the gene matches. The CDR3 sequence is 14 residues long. Germline-derived CDR1 and CDR2 are SGHNT and YYREEE (reference sequence). CDR3 sequence reads: CASSTGQGGYGYTF. The CDR3 region has the DNA TGTGCCAGCAGCACAGGACAGGGGGGCTATGGCTACACCTTC.

The chain links TRBV6-1 to TRBJ2-7; no definite D call. The CDR3 is 15 amino acids. Looked up from germline, CDR1 is MNHNS and CDR2 is SASEGT. Deletions cut 2 bases from V and 0 bases from J, with 11 bases between. The CDR3 DNA reads as TGTGCCAGCAGTGAATTGGGCAGTTCCTCCTACGAGCAGTACTTC. Translating it yields CASSELGSSSYEQYF.

The chain has TRBV20-1 and TRBJ1-1; no reliable D call. V gave up 3 bases and J gave up 5 bases, with 19 bases separating them. Germline lookup yields CDR1 DFQATT and CDR2 SNEGSKA (reference sequence). CDR3 length: 15 amino acids. The CDR3 coding sequence is TGCAGTGCTAGTGACCCCGGGAGCACGGGAACTGAAGCTTTCTTT. This sequence encodes CSASDPGSTGTEAFF.

The chain couples TRBV14 to TRBJ2-1, with TRBD2 matching 14 bases. With 1 base clipped from V and 9 bases from J, the junction kept 5 bases outside the gene matches. This CDR3 has 16 amino acids. The V gene's germline CDR1 is SGHDN and CDR2 FVKESK. The CDR3 DNA reads TGTGCCAGCAGCCAAGGAGGGACTAGCGGGAGCATTGAGCAGTTCTTC. Encoded protein: CASSQGGTSGSIEQFF.

This rearrangement joins TRBV13 to TRBJ2-2; TRBD2 matches at 10 bases. V shed 3 bases, J shed 1 base, and the junction held 2 bases outside the gene matches. From germline, CDR1 is PRHDT and CDR2 FYEKMQ (reference sequence). This CDR3 has 16 amino acids. CDR3 sequence: CASSFRLAGNTGELFF. The CDR3 nucleotides read TGTGCCAGCAGCTTTCGACTAGCGGGGAACACCGGGGAGCTGTTTTTT.